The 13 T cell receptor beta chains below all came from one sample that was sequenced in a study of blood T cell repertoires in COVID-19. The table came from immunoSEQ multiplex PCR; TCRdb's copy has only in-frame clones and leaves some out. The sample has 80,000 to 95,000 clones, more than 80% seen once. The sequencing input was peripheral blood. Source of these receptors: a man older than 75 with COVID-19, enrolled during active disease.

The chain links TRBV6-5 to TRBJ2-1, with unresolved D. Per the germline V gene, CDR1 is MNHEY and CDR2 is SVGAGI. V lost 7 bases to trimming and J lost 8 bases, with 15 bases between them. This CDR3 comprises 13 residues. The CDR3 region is CASISPFGYEQFF. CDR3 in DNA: TGTGCCAGCATTAGCCCCTTCGGGTATGAGCAGTTCTTC.

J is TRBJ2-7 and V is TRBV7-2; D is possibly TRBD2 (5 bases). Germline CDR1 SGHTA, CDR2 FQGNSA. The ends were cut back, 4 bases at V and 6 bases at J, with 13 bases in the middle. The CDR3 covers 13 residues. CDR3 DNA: TGTGCCAGCAGCTCCAGCGGTCTGGGCGAGCAGTACTTC. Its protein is CASSSSGLGEQYF.

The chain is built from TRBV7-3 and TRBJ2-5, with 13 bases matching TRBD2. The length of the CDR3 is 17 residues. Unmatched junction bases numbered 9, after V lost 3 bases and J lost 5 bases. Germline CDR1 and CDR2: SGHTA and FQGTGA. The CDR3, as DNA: TGTGCCAGCAGCTTGGGACTAGCGGGGAGCTCCGGGGAGACCCAGTACTTC. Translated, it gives CASSLGLAGSSGETQYF.

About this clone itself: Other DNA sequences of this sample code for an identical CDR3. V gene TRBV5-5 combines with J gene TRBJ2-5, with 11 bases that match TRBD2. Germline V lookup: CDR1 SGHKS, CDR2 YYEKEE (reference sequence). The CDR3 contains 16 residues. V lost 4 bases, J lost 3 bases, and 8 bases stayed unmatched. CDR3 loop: CASSLLLAGGKETQYF. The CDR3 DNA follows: TGTGCCAGCAGCCTGCTGCTAGCGGGAGGAAAAGAGACCCAGTACTTC.

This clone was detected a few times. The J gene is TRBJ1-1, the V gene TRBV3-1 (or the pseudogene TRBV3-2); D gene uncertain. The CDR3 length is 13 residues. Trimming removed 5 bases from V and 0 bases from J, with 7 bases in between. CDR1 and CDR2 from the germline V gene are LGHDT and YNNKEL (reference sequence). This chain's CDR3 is CASSETVNTEAFF. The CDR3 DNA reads TGTGCCAGCAGCGAAACAGTGAACACTGAAGCTTTCTTT.

The DNA for the CDR3 is TGTGCCAGCAGCGCGGGACAGGGGGCCAACACCATATATTTT. Translating gives CASSAGQGANTIYF. V and J are TRBV9 and TRBJ1-3, with 12 bases identical to TRBD1. Germline CDR1 SGDLS, CDR2 YYNGEE. CDR3 length: 14 residues. The trim removed 3 bases at V and 7 bases at J, leaving 2 bases unmatched.

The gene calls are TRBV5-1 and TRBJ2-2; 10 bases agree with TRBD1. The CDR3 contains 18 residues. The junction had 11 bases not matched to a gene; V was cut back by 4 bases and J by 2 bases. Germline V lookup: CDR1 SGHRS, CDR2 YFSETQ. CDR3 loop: CASSQGTGASRNTGELFF. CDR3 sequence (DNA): TGCGCCAGCAGCCAAGGGACAGGGGCCTCCAGAAACACCGGGGAGCTGTTTTTT.

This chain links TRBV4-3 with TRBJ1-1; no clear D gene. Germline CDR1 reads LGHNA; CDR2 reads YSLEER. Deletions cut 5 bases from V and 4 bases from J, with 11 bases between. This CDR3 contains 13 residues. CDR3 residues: CASSTTVVTEAFF. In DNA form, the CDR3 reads TGCGCCAGCAGCACCACAGTAGTCACTGAAGCTTTCTTT.

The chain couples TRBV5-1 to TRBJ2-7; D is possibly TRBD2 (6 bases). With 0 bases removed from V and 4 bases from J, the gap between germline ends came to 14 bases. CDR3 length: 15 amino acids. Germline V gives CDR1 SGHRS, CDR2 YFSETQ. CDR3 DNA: TGCGCCAGCAGCTTGGACTGGCGGGGCCCTTACGAGCAGTACTTC. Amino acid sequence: CASSLDWRGPYEQYF.

CDR3 DNA sequence: TGTGCCAGCAGCCCCCCGTTGGGCAGGGGGCAAGATACGCAGTATTTT. Protein product: CASSPPLGRGQDTQYF. V and J are TRBV9 and TRBJ2-3; the match to TRBD1 covers 8 bases. This CDR3 comprises 16 residues. The germline CDR1 and CDR2 sequences are SGDLS and YYNGEE. With V trimmed by 4 bases and J by 5 bases, 12 bases remained unmatched.

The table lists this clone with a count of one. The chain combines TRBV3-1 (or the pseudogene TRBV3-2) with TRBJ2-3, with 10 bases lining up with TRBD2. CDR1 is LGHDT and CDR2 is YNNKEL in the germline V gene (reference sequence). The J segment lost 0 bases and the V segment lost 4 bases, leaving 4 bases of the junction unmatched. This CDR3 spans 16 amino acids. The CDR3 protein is CASSRWTSGSTDTQYF. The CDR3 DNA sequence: TGTGCCAGCAGCCGTTGGACTAGCGGAAGCACAGATACGCAGTATTTT.

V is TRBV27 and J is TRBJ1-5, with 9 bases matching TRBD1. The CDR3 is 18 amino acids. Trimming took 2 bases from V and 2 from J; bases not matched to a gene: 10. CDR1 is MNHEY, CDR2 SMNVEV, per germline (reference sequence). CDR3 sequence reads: CASSLPSLRQGGNQPQHF. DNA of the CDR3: TGTGCCAGCAGTTTACCCTCCCTCCGACAGGGGGGCAATCAGCCCCAGCATTTT.

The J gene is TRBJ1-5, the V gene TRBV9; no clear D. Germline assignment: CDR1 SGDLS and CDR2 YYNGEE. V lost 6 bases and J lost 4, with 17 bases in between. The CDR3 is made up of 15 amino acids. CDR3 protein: CASNKGGQFNQPQHF. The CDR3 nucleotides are TGTGCCAGCAATAAAGGCGGGCAGTTTAATCAGCCCCAGCATTTT.